This record covers a single T cell receptor (beta chain). Its antigen is unidentified. Using immunoSEQ multiplex PCR, the repertoire was profiled, and TCRdb retains in-frame clones only, with some absent. The table includes about 59,000 clones, 80% to 95% detected once. The CDR3 consists of 13 residues. Germline lookup yields CDR1 SGHDT and CDR2 YYEEEE. Trimming left V 4 bases short and J 5 bases short, with 10 bases between. This entry belongs to a study of T cells in localized non-small cell lung cancer. General study findings and limits: The highest T cell clonality was in uninvolved adjacent lung, above tumor.

The chain recombines TRBV5-6 with TRBJ1-5; unclear D gene. The sequencing here drew on peripheral blood, taken before any cancer treatment. This sequence was found in a man between 40 and 75 years old with stage I lung adenocarcinoma. Written as DNA, the CDR3 is TGTGCCAGCAGCAAAGACGGTGATCAGCCCCAGCATTTT. Translated: CASSKDGDQPQHF.